This TCR beta chain stems from a study of response to subunit inactivated influenza vaccine. Study-wide results and caveats: Researchers suggested that each seasonal influenza vaccination recruits few new T cells.

TCRdb passed the RT-PCR reads through MiXCR, listing each CDR3 protein once. The table has 450,000 to 550,000 distinct CDR3 sequences, over 25% seen once; the top ten hold approximately 1.9%. Germline V gene lookup returns CDR1 ENHRY and CDR2 SYGVKD. The CDR3 runs to 13 residues. Trimming left V 5 bases short and J 3 bases short, with 10 bases between. A word on this clonotype: The antigen is not known.

The chain recombines TRBV10-3 with TRBJ2-5; a possible D gene is TRBD2 (6 bases). The starting material was CD4+ T cells sorted from PBMCs, obtained 4 to 6 days after vaccination. The clonotype originates from a man aged 45-65 years who received an inactivated influenza vaccine. The CDR3 DNA is TGTGCCATCAGTCGTAGCGGCGAAGAGACCCAGTACTTC. Protein sequence: CAISRSGEETQYF.